These 9 T cell receptor delta chains were all obtained from the same sample, sequenced in a study of γδ T cells in repeated Plasmodium falciparum infection. Flow sorting of PBMC yielded separate Vgamma9/Vdelta2+ and Vdelta2-negative gammadelta T cell populations for bulk repertoire analysis. TCRdb ran CATT on the multiplex PCR reads. The sample contains 85,000 to 90,000 delta-chain clones, roughly 1.4% of which appear only once. Material for sequencing was gamma-delta T cells from blood. These receptors originate from a pool of human donors (malaria-infected and uninfected, not separated).

The table lists this clone with a few counts. TCRdb's entry gives the protein of a much larger clone, which mismatches this DNA's translation at residue 13, likely from a read error; the protein reported here is translated from the DNA. This chain uses TRDV1 with TRDJ1; D remains ambiguous. Here the J gene was assigned by germline matching of the DNA, as TCRdb has none. The germline V and J ends were trimmed by 0 bases and 7 bases, with 24 bases remaining between them. This CDR3 is built from 18 residues. Germline V gene data show CDR1 as TSWWSYY and CDR2 as QGS. The CDR3 nucleotides are TGTGCTCTTGGGGAACTTTTCCCCATTCCGGGCGAAGCTGGTAAACTCATCTTT. Its protein is CALGELFPIPGEAGKLIF.

This clone was seen repeatedly, ten times or more. This chain joins TRDV2 and TRDJ1; D is uncertain. Deletions cut 1 base from V and 0 bases from J, with 17 bases between. CDR1 is GEAIGNYY and CDR2 is EKD in the germline V gene. This CDR3 is 17 amino acids long. The CDR3 DNA reads as TGTGCCTGTGACACTCTTACGAAAGCGCCCTACACCGATAAACTCATCTTT. This sequence encodes CACDTLTKAPYTDKLIF.

Remarks on this clone: TCRdb's protein for this DNA is that of a much larger clone and differs from the translation at residue 12, likely a read error; the protein shown is the DNA translation. Here the CDR3 reads CALGVLRRLPECQNWGIRGDKLIF. The CDR3 DNA sequence: TGTGCTCTTGGGGTTCTACGCAGGCTTCCTGAATGCCAAAACTGGGGGATACGCGGCGATAAACTCATCTTT. The chain recombines TRDV1 with TRDJ1; 13 bases map to TRDD3. There are 24 residues in the CDR3. Germline V gives CDR1 TSWWSYY, CDR2 QGS. V shed 4 bases, J shed 4 bases, and the junction held 30 bases outside the gene matches.

As for this clone: TCRdb's listed protein matches a much larger clone and diverges from this DNA's translation at residue 5, likely through a read error; the protein shown comes from the DNA. The chain couples TRDV2 to TRDJ1; 9 nucleotides line up with TRDD3. Here the J gene came from matching the DNA to germline, since TCRdb omits it. Trimming took 3 bases from V and 2 from J; bases not matched to a gene: 18. Germline V gene sequence: CDR1 GEAIGNYY, CDR2 EKD. There are 19 residues in the CDR3. CDR3 nucleotide sequence: TGTGCCTGTGACGCCGACTGGGGGACCCACGGAAAGAGGACCGATAAACTCATCTTT. It codes for CACDADWGTHGKRTDKLIF.

Worth noting for this clone: With only one base between it and a far larger clone, this is likely a read error. The sample has other DNA sequences that encode this CDR3 too. The chain carries TRDV2 and TRDJ2, with 13 bases aligning to TRDD3. CDR3 length: 17 amino acids. In germline, CDR1 is GEAIGNYY, CDR2 EKD. Trimming took 4 bases from V and 5 from J; bases not matched to a gene: 9. The CDR3 DNA reads TGTGCCTGTGATCACGTACTGGGGGATACGGAAACAGCACAACTCTTCTTT. Its translation is CACDHVLGDTETAQLFF.

In the case of this clone: The protein TCRdb lists belongs to a much larger clone and differs from this DNA's translation at residue 17, which points to a read error; the protein shown is made from the DNA. V usage is TRDV1 and J usage is TRDJ1; 9 nucleotides match TRDD3. The J gene was missing in TCRdb and was found by matching the end of the DNA to germline. The CDR3 runs 22 residues. Germline CDR1 and CDR2: TSWWSYY and QGS. With 3 bases clipped from V and 4 bases from J, the junction kept 27 bases outside the gene matches. In DNA form, the CDR3 reads TGTGCTCTTGGGGACACCCTTTATTCCATGACGTACTGGGGGACTTACATCGATAAACTCATCTTT. Translation gives CALGDTLYSMTYWGTYIDKLIF.

This clone was seen only a few times. TCRdb shows a much larger clone's protein in place of this DNA's translation, and the two differ at residue 4, likely through a read error; the protein shown is translated from the DNA. CDR3 sequence: CACGKLGDARTDKLIF. In nucleotides, the CDR3 is TGTGCCTGTGGCAAACTGGGGGATGCTCGAACCGATAAACTCATCTTT. This chain joins TRDV2 and TRDJ1, with 10 nucleotides matching TRDD3. As TCRdb names no J gene, one was assigned here on the basis of a DNA match to germline. This CDR3 has 16 residues. With 5 bases clipped from V and 2 bases from J, the junction kept 10 bases outside the gene matches. CDR1 GEAIGNYY and CDR2 EKD come from the germline V gene.

This clone was seen a handful of times. The protein held in TCRdb is that of a much larger clone and does not match this DNA's translation at residue 5, likely because of a read error; the protein shown is translated from the DNA. This chain links TRDV2 with TRDJ3; tentatively, D is TRDD3 (5 bases). The J gene comes from matching the DNA to germline here; TCRdb lacks it. Germline-derived CDR1 and CDR2 are GEAIGNYY and EKD. Trimming removed 3 bases from V and 0 bases from J, with 11 bases in between. The CDR3 extends over 17 amino acids. In DNA, the CDR3 is TGTGCCTGTGACGCAGGGGAGAGCTCCTGGGACACCCGACAGATGTTTTTC. Protein product: CACDAGESSWDTRQMFF.

This clone has a handful of counts. TCRdb's protein for this DNA is that of a much larger clone and differs from the translation at residue 5, likely a read error; the protein shown is the DNA translation. This rearrangement joins TRDV2 to TRDJ1; TRDD3 matches 12 bases. Assignment of the J gene here rests on matching the DNA to germline, because TCRdb gives none. Germline-derived CDR1 and CDR2 are GEAIGNYY and EKD. This CDR3 is 19 amino acids long. Losses at the gene ends were 3 bases for V and 1 base for J; bases not matched to a gene: 14. The CDR3 DNA sequence: TGTGCCTGTGACGCCGTACTACTGGGGGATACCCCCCGCACCGATAAACTCATCTTT. As protein: CACDAVLLGDTPRTDKLIF.